The sequence of this T cell receptor (beta chain) was determined in a study of cytomegalovirus exposure and HLA in healthy donors. General study results and limits: Presence/absence analyses took donor sequencing depth as roughly uniform. The productive fraction for most TCR beta V segments was about 87% or about 30% in an earlier analysis. Cytomegalovirus status was reportedly diagnosed by the classifier with high sensitivity and specificity. The authors listed 180 or so TCR beta chains as cytomegalovirus-associated.

In this sample, this clone turned up once. Its antigen is unknown. The PCR made use of 60 Vbeta and 13 Jbeta primers. Method: immunoSEQ multiplex PCR; TCRdb's copy keeps in-frame clones and lacks some. The table lists over 80,000 clones, 82% of them singletons. This CDR3 region has 15 residues. J was trimmed by 6 bases and V by 3 bases; bases with no gene match: 7. Germline CDR1 is SGDLS and CDR2 is YYNGEE. The TCR comes from a man aged 45 to 65 in good health and CMV-seronegative. The rearrangement uses TRBV9 and TRBJ2-1; the match to TRBD2 covers 9 bases. The specimen was PBMCs. The CDR3 DNA sequence: TGTGCCAGCAGCGCCATGGGACTAGCCCCCAATGAGCAGTTCTTC. Translation: CASSAMGLAPNEQFF.